The 31 T cell receptor beta chains below were found in one sample sequenced in a study of shared clonotypes between healthy human individuals. The repertoire was sequenced with immunoSEQ multiplex PCR; TCRdb's copy has only in-frame clones and lacks some. The data show about 450,000 clones, with roughly 77% seen just once and under 15% held by the top ten. The sample comprised PBMCs. The source of these receptors is a woman aged 35 to 49 in good health. Some clones in this sample may be carry-over from other donors' samples.

The J gene is TRBJ2-1, the V gene TRBV6-1, with a weak D call TRBD2 (6 bases). This CDR3 spans 17 amino acids. In germline, CDR1 is MNHNS, CDR2 SASEGT. Trimming pared 2 bases from V and 6 bases from J, leaving 20 bases between. The CDR3 here is CASSERGSGVGGNEQFF. The DNA of the CDR3 is TGTGCCAGCAGTGAAAGGGGTAGCGGAGTGGGGGGCAATGAGCAGTTCTTC.

The chain is built from TRBV6-4 and TRBJ2-7; D gene unclear. The CDR3 is 13 amino acids. Trimming left V 6 bases short and J 4 bases short, with 13 bases between. Germline V gene lookup returns CDR1 MRHNA and CDR2 SNTAGT. This CDR3 reads CASRGEQRYEQYF. DNA for the CDR3: TGTGCCAGCAGAGGTGAACAGAGATACGAGCAGTACTTC.

This clone was seen a handful of times. The genes are TRBV6-6 and TRBJ2-7; D remains unclear. Germline loops: CDR1 MNHNY, CDR2 SVGAGI (reference sequence). This CDR3 has 11 residues. V gave up 3 bases and J gave up 3 bases, with 3 bases separating them. The CDR3 coding sequence is TGTGCCAGCAGTTATTTCTACGAGCAGTACTTC. This translates into CASSYFYEQYF.

The chain recombines TRBV7-3 with TRBJ2-3; 11 bases are shared with TRBD2. The CDR3 runs to 16 residues. Germline lookup yields CDR1 SGHTA and CDR2 FQGTGA. V trimming: 2 bases; J trimming: 4 bases; junction bases outside the gene matches: 5. The DNA for the CDR3 is TGTGCCAGCAGCTTAGTAGCGGGAGGGCCCCCAGATACGCAGTATTTT. Its protein product is CASSLVAGGPPDTQYF.

The V and J genes are TRBV14 and TRBJ1-1; D is unclear. The CDR3 is 13 amino acids. V was shortened by 4 bases and J by 0 bases, with 6 bases between the two germline ends. Germline CDR1 reads SGHDN; CDR2 reads FVKESK. The CDR3 loop is CASSPRMNTEAFF. For the CDR3, the DNA is TGTGCCAGCAGCCCCCGGATGAACACTGAAGCTTTCTTT.

The V call is TRBV27, the J call TRBJ2-3; 9 nucleotides align to TRBD2. Germline values: CDR1 MNHEY, CDR2 SMNVEV (reference sequence). Unmatched junction bases numbered 13, after V lost 5 bases and J lost 7 bases. The CDR3 has 16 amino acids. DNA of the CDR3: TGTGCCAGCAGTAAGGGACGAAACGCGGGAGGGTATACGCAGTATTTT. Translation gives CASSKGRNAGGYTQYF.

V and J are TRBV19 and TRBJ2-7, with 7 bases fitting TRBD2. V shed 10 bases, J shed 3 bases, and the junction held 9 bases outside the gene matches. The CDR3 spans 13 residues. Germline V CDR1 and CDR2: LNHDA, SQIVND (reference sequence). The CDR3 protein is CATLTPGGYEQYF. The CDR3 nucleotides are TGTGCCACCCTAACTCCGGGGGGCTACGAGCAGTACTTC. Looking up the rest from reference TRBV19 and TRBJ2-7 gives the full variable domain: DGGITQSPKYLFRKEGQNVTLSCEQNLNHDAMYWYRQDPGQGLRLIYYSQIVNDFQKGDIAEGYSVSREKKESFPLTVTSAQKNPTAFYLCATLTPGGYEQYFGPGTRLTVT.

This clone appeared a few times. V is TRBV28 and J is TRBJ1-5; 7 positions agree with TRBD1. V shed 4 bases and J 0 bases; nucleotides not matched to a gene: 12. In germline, CDR1 is MDHEN, CDR2 SYDVKM. There are 18 residues in the CDR3. CDR3 loop: CASSWPGGATYSNQPQHF. CDR3 DNA sequence: TGTGCCAGCAGTTGGCCAGGGGGGGCAACTTATAGCAATCAGCCCCAGCATTTT.

The chain combines TRBV5-1 with TRBJ2-1; TRBD2 agrees at 11 bases. Trimming cost V 0 bases and J 0 bases; bases outside gene matches: 5. CDR1 and CDR2 from the germline V gene are SGHRS and YFSETQ. The CDR3 consists of 18 residues. The CDR3 coding sequence is TGCGCCAGCAGCTTGGTGGTAGCGGGAGGGCCCTCCTACAATGAGCAGTTCTTC. This translates into CASSLVVAGGPSYNEQFF.

This clone was picked up a small number of times. The chain carries TRBV4-2 and TRBJ2-1, with D perhaps matching TRBD2 (6 bases). CDR1 LGHNA and CDR2 YNFKEQ come from the germline V gene. The germline V and J ends were trimmed by 0 bases and 2 bases, with 11 bases remaining between them. There are 16 residues in the CDR3. The CDR3 nucleotides read TGTGCCAGCAGCCAAGATCTGGGCGGGACCTACAATGAGCAGTTCTTC. It codes for CASSQDLGGTYNEQFF.

The V and J genes are TRBV25-1 and TRBJ2-7; tentative D call: TRBD1 (5 bases). The CDR3 runs 13 residues. Trimming left V 5 bases short and J 5 bases short, with 13 bases between. CDR1 MGHDK and CDR2 SYGVNS come from the germline V gene. CDR3 in amino acids: CASSTTRVHEQYF. CDR3 DNA: TGTGCCAGCAGTACTACCAGGGTACACGAGCAGTACTTC.

The chain joins TRBV4-2 to TRBJ2-5; 11 bases are a match to TRBD2. The ends lost 0 bases at V and 5 bases at J; junction bases unmatched: 5. This CDR3 has 16 amino acids. Germline-derived CDR1 and CDR2 are LGHNA and YNFKEQ. CDR3: CASSQDRLAGGETQYF. In DNA, the CDR3 is TGTGCCAGCAGCCAAGATAGGCTAGCGGGAGGTGAGACCCAGTACTTC.

The chain uses TRBV4-2 and TRBJ2-7; D call uncertain. Germline CDR1 LGHNA, CDR2 YNFKEQ. The CDR3 consists of 13 residues. Between the trimmed V and J ends, which lost 0 bases and 9 bases, there was a span of 12 bases. In nucleotides, the CDR3 is TGTGCCAGCAGCCAAGATCTCCAGCCGGCGCAGTACTTC. Its protein is CASSQDLQPAQYF.

This clone was seen more than once but under ten times. This chain joins TRBV10-3 and TRBJ1-1; no clear D gene. The CDR3 has 11 amino acids. Germline CDR1 ENHRY, CDR2 SYGVKD. V lost 3 bases, J lost 3 bases, and 2 bases lay in between. This CDR3 reads CAISEYTEAFF. The CDR3 bases are TGTGCCATCAGTGAATACACTGAAGCTTTCTTT.

V gene TRBV6-1 combines with J gene TRBJ2-5, with D tentatively TRBD1 or TRBD2 (6 bases each). This CDR3 is built from 15 residues. Trimming stripped 1 base from V and 4 bases from J, with 13 bases between. From germline, CDR1 is MNHNS and CDR2 SASEGT. The CDR3 spells CASSEVRRGGETQYF. The CDR3 nucleotides are TGTGCCAGCAGTGAAGTCCGCAGGGGAGGAGAGACCCAGTACTTC.

J is TRBJ1-5 and V is TRBV19; 7 positions agree with TRBD1. The CDR3 sequence is 13 residues long. Trimming took 6 bases from V and 3 from J; bases not matched to a gene: 2. The germline CDR1 and CDR2 sequences are LNHDA and SQIVND (reference sequence). The CDR3 protein is CASSDRVNQPQHF. In DNA, the CDR3 is TGTGCCAGTAGCGACAGGGTCAATCAGCCCCAGCATTTT.

The chain joins TRBV7-7 to TRBJ2-3; 10 bases match TRBD2. The ends lost 5 bases at V and 6 bases at J; junction bases unmatched: 5. This CDR3 contains 14 residues. CDR1 is SSHAT and CDR2 is FNYEAQ in the germline V gene (reference sequence). For the CDR3, the DNA is TGTGCCAGCAGCCCCCTAGCGGGAGCGGATACGCAGTATTTT. Amino acids: CASSPLAGADTQYF.

The chain links TRBV28 to TRBJ2-1; 7 bases line up with TRBD1. This CDR3 region has 15 residues. V lost 2 bases to trimming and J lost 10 bases; unmatched junction nucleotides: 11. In germline, CDR1 is MDHEN, CDR2 SYDVKM. The CDR3 loop is CASSLGQTGRREQFF. The CDR3 coding sequence is TGTGCCAGCAGTTTAGGACAGACAGGGCGTCGGGAGCAGTTCTTC.

This clone was counted ten times or more. The chain couples TRBV19 to TRBJ2-3; D might be TRBD2 (6 bases). V dropped 9 bases and J dropped 4 bases, with 23 bases sitting between them. The CDR3 consists of 16 residues. CDR1 is LNHDA and CDR2 is SQIVND in the germline V gene (reference sequence). CDR3 sequence reads: CASQSPRSGGSDTQYF. CDR3 in DNA: TGTGCCAGCCAGTCGCCAAGGTCCGGAGGGTCAGATACGCAGTATTTT.

This clone was counted only a few times. The genes are TRBV7-9 and TRBJ1-3; D may be TRBD1 (6 bases). Trimming stripped 1 base from V and 5 bases from J, with 12 bases between. There are 15 residues in the CDR3. Germline V lookup: CDR1 SEHNR, CDR2 FQNEAQ (reference sequence). The CDR3 coding sequence is TGTGCCAGCAGCTTAGTACAGGGCGGTAGAAACACCATATATTTT. It encodes CASSLVQGGRNTIYF.

The chain recombines TRBV18 with TRBJ2-7; 8 bases line up with TRBD2. V lost 2 bases, J lost 1 base, and 4 bases stayed unmatched. Germline values: CDR1 KGHSH, CDR2 LQKENI. The length of the CDR3 is 15 residues. CDR3 bases: TGTGCCAGCTCACCAACAGCGGGGGCGTCCTACGAGCAGTACTTC. Its protein is CASSPTAGASYEQYF. Looking up the rest from reference TRBV18 and TRBJ2-7 gives the full variable domain: NAGVMQNPRHLVRRRGQEARLRCSPMKGHSHVYWYRQLPEEGLKFMVYLQKENIIDESGMPKERFSAEFPKEGPSILRIQQVVRGDSAAYFCASSPTAGASYEQYFGPGTRLTVT.

This clone showed up just a few times. The V gene is TRBV28, the J gene TRBJ1-1, with 9 bases lining up with TRBD1. After removal of 10 bases from V and 1 base from J, the junction contained 4 bases not matched to a gene. The CDR3 contains 13 residues. The germline CDR1 and CDR2 sequences are MDHEN and SYDVKM. This CDR3 reads CAILDRGNTEAFF. CDR3 in DNA: TGTGCCATCCTGGACAGGGGGAACACTGAAGCTTTCTTT.

The chain joins TRBV6-5 to TRBJ2-3; no firm D call. The CDR3 contains 14 residues. Germline CDR1 reads MNHEY; CDR2 reads SVGAGI. Trimming removed 1 base from V and 5 bases from J, with 10 bases in between. Here the CDR3 reads CASSYFTRVDTQYF. Here the CDR3 DNA reads TGTGCCAGCAGTTACTTCACCCGGGTAGATACGCAGTATTTT.

The V and J genes are TRBV6-1 and TRBJ1-1; perhaps TRBD1 as D (5 bases). The V gene's germline CDR1 is MNHNS and CDR2 SASEGT. The CDR3 contains 13 residues. V lost 7 bases and J 1 base, leaving 10 bases between the germline ends. The CDR3 nucleotides read TGTGCCAGCAATGGGGGTTGGAACACTGAAGCTTTCTTT. Translation: CASNGGWNTEAFF.

V usage is TRBV28 and J usage is TRBJ2-5, with 7 bases matching TRBD1. The DNA end lines up better with TRBJ2-7; the J call may be wrong. In germline, CDR1 is MDHEN, CDR2 SYDVKM. CDR3 size: 12 residues. Here the CDR3 DNA reads TGTGCCAGCACCGACAGGGATAGCGAGCAGTACTTC. It yields the protein CASTDRDSEQYF.

This rearrangement joins TRBV9 to TRBJ2-7; D gene unclear. Germline V CDR1 and CDR2: SGDLS, YYNGEE. This CDR3 spans 15 amino acids. Trimming took 0 bases from V and 2 from J, leaving 12 bases between them. DNA of the CDR3: TGTGCCAGCAGCGTAGAAAGTGGGTGGGCCTACGAGCAGTACTTC. This encodes CASSVESGWAYEQYF.

The chain employs TRBV10-1 and TRBJ2-2; 12 nucleotides match TRBD2. Losses at the gene ends were 0 bases for V and 8 bases for J; bases not matched to a gene: 16. CDR1 is WNHNN, CDR2 SYGVQD, per germline (reference sequence). The CDR3 consists of 20 residues. The CDR3 coding sequence is TGCGCCAGCAGTGAGTCGGGTCGTGCTAGCGGGAGGGCCGTCACTGGGGAGCTGTTTTTT. Protein sequence: CASSESGRASGRAVTGELFF.

CDR3 amino acids: CASSQPPGTGANQETQYF. The CDR3 nucleotides are TGTGCCAGCAGTCAACCCCCCGGGACAGGGGCCAACCAAGAGACCCAGTACTTC. J is TRBJ2-5 and V is TRBV28; 10 bases agree with TRBD1. Trimming cost V 5 bases and J 0 bases; bases outside gene matches: 12. From germline, CDR1 is MDHEN and CDR2 SYDVKM. CDR3 length: 18 amino acids.

This clone occurred a few times. V is TRBV30 and J is TRBJ1-3, with a possible D match to TRBD1 (5 bases). From germline, CDR1 is GTSNPN and CDR2 SVGIG (reference sequence). V lost 0 bases, J lost 5 bases, and 8 bases lay in between. The CDR3 totals 13 residues. The CDR3, as DNA: TGTGCCTGGAGTGTAACAGGCAGAAACACCATATATTTT. Amino acids: CAWSVTGRNTIYF.

This clone occurred once. The chain employs TRBV5-6 and TRBJ2-7; D may correspond to TRBD1 or TRBD2 (5 bases each). This CDR3 is built from 12 residues. Germline assignment: CDR1 SGHDT and CDR2 YYEEEE. Trimming cost V 1 base and J 4 bases, with 6 bases left between them. The CDR3 DNA reads TGTGCCAGCAGCTTGTGGGGGTACGAGCAGTACTTC. Its protein product is CASSLWGYEQYF.

The chain is built from TRBV7-3 and TRBJ2-5, with no clear D. Deletions cut 4 bases from V and 5 bases from J, with 17 bases between. Germline V gene data show CDR1 as SGHTA and CDR2 as FQGTGA. CDR3 length equals 15 residues. CDR3 nucleotides: TGTGCCAGCAGCTCCAGAGGCGCCGGGCGGGAGACCCAGTACTTC. Its translation: CASSSRGAGRETQYF.